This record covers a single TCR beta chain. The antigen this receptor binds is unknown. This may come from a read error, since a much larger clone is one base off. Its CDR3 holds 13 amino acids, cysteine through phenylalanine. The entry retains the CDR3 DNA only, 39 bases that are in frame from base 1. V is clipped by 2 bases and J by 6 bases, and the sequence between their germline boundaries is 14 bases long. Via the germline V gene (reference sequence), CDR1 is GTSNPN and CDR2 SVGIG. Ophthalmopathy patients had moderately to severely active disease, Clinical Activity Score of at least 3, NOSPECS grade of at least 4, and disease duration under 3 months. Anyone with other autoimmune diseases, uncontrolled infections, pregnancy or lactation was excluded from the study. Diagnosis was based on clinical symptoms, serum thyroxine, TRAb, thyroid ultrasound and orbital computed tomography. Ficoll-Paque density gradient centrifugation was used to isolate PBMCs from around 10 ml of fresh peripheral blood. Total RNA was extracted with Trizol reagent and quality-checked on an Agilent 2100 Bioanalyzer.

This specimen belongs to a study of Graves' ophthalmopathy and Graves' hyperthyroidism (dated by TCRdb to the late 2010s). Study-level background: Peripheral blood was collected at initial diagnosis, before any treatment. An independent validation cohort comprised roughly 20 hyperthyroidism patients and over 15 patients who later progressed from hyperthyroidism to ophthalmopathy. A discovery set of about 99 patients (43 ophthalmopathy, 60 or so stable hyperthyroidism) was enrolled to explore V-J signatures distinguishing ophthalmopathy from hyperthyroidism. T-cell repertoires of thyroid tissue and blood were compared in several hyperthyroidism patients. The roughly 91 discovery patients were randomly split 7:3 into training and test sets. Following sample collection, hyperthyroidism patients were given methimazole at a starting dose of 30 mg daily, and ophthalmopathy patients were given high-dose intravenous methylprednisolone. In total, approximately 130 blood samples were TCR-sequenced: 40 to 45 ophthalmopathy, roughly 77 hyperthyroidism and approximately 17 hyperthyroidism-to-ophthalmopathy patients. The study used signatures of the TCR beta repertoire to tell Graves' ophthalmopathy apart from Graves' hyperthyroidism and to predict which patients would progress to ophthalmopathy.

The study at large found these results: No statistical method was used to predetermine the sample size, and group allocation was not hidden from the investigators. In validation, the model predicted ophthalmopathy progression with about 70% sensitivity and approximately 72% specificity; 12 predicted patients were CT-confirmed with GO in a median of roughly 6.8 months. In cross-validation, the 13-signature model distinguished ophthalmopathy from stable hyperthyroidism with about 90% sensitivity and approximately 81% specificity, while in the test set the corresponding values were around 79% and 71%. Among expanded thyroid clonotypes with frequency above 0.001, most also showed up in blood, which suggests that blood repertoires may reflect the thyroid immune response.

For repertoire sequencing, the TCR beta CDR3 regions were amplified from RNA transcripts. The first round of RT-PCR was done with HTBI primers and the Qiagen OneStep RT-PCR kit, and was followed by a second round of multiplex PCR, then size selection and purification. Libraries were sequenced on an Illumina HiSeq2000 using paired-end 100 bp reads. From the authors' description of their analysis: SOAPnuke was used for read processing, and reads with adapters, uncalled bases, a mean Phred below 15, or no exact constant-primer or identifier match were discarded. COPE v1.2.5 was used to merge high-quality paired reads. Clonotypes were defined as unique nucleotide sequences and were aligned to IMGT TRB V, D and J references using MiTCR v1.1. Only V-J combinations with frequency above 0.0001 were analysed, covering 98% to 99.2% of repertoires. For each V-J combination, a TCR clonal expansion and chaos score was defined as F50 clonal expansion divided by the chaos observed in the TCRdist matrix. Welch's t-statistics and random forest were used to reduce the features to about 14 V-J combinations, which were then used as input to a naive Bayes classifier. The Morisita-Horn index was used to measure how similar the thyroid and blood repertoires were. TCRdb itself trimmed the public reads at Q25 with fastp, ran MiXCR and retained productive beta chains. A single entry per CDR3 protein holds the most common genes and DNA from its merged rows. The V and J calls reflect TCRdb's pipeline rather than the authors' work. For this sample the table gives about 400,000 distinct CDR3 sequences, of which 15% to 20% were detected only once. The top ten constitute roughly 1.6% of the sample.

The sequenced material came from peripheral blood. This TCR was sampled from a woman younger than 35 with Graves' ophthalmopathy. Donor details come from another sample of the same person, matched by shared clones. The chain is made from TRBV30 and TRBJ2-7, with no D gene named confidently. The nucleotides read TGTGCCTGGAGTTCTTCCAGTGTCTTCGAGCAGTACTTC. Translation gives CAWSSSSVFEQYF.